Given below is one TCR beta chain in context. Trimming stripped 5 bases from V and 4 bases from J, with 11 bases between. Germline assignment: CDR1 LNHDA and CDR2 SQIVND (reference sequence). The CDR3 is 13 amino acids. The source of the sample is a study of blood T cell repertoires in COVID-19. Study details: From T cells, B-cell-depleted T cells, or PBMCs came the material, which was cDNA or gDNA.

TCRdb's table, derived via immunoSEQ multiplex PCR, lists solely in-frame clones and lacks some. The data hold approximately 250,000 clones, with around nine tenths observed a single time. The rearrangement joins TRBV19 to TRBJ1-1; D perhaps matches TRBD1 (5 bases). The source material was peripheral blood. The TCR comes from a man aged 40-49 years with active or convalescent COVID-19. CDR3 amino acids: CASSGAGGTEAFF. CDR3 DNA: TGTGCCAGTAGTGGGGCAGGCGGCACTGAAGCTTTCTTT.